The 4 T cell receptor beta chains reported below all come from one sample, sequenced in a study of blood T cell repertoires in COVID-19. Sequencing was performed with immunoSEQ multiplex PCR; in TCRdb, only in-frame clones are kept and a portion is missing. The sample consists of about 190,000 clones, about 81% of them appearing once. Sequences were obtained from peripheral blood. All receptors derive from a man aged 25 to 45 with active or convalescent COVID-19.

The J gene is TRBJ1-1, the V gene TRBV7-9; D may be TRBD1 (6 bases). V was pared by 7 bases and J by 2 bases, with 14 bases between. Per the germline V gene, CDR1 is SEHNR and CDR2 is FQNEAQ (reference sequence). The CDR3 spans 14 residues. The CDR3 sequence is CASTRGGANTEAFF. The CDR3 coding sequence is TGTGCCAGCACCAGGGGTGGGGCAAACACTGAAGCTTTCTTT.

V is TRBV6-5 and J is TRBJ2-3, with 8 positions matching TRBD1. Germline trimming cut 6 bases from V and 4 bases from J; bases unmatched to any gene: 0. The CDR3 has 12 amino acids. Germline assignment: CDR1 MNHEY and CDR2 SVGAGI. CDR3 nucleotide sequence: TGTGCCAGCAGGACAGGGGCAGATACGCAGTATTTT. Translated, it gives CASRTGADTQYF.

V and J are TRBV30 and TRBJ2-2; 7 nucleotides agree with TRBD2. CDR1 is GTSNPN and CDR2 is SVGIG in the germline V gene (reference sequence). The CDR3 sequence is 14 residues long. V was pared by 4 bases and J by 2 bases, with 4 bases of the junction left unmatched. The CDR3 sequence is CAWTGLVNTGELFF. CDR3 in DNA: TGTGCCTGGACCGGACTAGTTAACACCGGGGAGCTGTTTTTT.

The chain carries TRBV7-8 and TRBJ1-3; weak D call: TRBD1 (6 bases). Germline lookup yields CDR1 SGHVS and CDR2 FQNEAQ. Trimming took off 5 bases at V and 0 bases at J, with 8 bases between the two ends. CDR3 length: 14 residues. The CDR3 DNA is TGTGCCAGCAGCAAAGGGGGCTCTGGAAACACCATATATTTT. Translation gives CASSKGGSGNTIYF.